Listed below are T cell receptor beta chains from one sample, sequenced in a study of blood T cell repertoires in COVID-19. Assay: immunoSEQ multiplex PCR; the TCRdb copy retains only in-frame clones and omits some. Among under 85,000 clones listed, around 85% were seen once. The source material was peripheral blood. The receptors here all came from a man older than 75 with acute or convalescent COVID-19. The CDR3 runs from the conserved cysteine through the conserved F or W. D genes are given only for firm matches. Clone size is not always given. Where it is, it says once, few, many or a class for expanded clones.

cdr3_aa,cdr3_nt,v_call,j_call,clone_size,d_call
CASSERQGVDEQFF,TGTGCCAGCAGTGAAAGACAGGGGGTGGATGAGCAGTTCTTC,TRBV2,TRBJ2-1,NA,TRBD1
CATSEARGTFEQYF,TGTGCCACCAGTGAGGCCAGGGGAACCTTCGAGCAGTACTTC,TRBV24-1,TRBJ2-7,NA,NA
CASSSRLAEQYF,TGTGCCAGCAGTTCTAGGCTCGCGGAGCAGTACTTC,TRBV12-3/TRBV12-4,TRBJ2-7,once,NA
CASSYPGGGYEQYF,TGTGCCAGCAGTTACCCAGGGGGCGGTTACGAGCAGTACTTC,TRBV28,TRBJ2-7,NA,TRBD1
CASTSGTDISPLHF,TGTGCCAGCACCTCCGGGACAGACATTTCACCCCTCCACTTT,TRBV5-4,TRBJ1-6,NA,TRBD1
CASSIGQGDEKLFF,TGTGCCAGTAGTATCGGACAGGGAGATGAAAAACTGTTTTTT,TRBV19,TRBJ1-4,NA,TRBD1
CASRTRGQGSEKLFF,TGTGCCAGCAGAACACGGGGACAGGGGAGTGAAAAACTGTTTTTT,TRBV3-1/TRBV3-2,TRBJ1-4,NA,TRBD1
CASSPFGLAETIAKNIQYF,TGTGCCAGCAGTCCCTTTGGGCTAGCGGAAACTATAGCCAAAAACATTCAGTACTTC,TRBV5-8,TRBJ2-4,NA,TRBD2
CASTPSGTRIWNEQFF,TGTGCCAGCACCCCCTCCGGGACTAGGATATGGAATGAGCAGTTCTTC,TRBV7-2,TRBJ2-1,NA,TRBD2
CASSLLAGGSDEQYF,TGTGCCAGCAGCCTACTAGCGGGGGGTTCGGACGAGCAGTACTTC,TRBV27,TRBJ2-7,NA,TRBD2
CASSIFTGGLGYTF,TGTGCCAGCAGCATATTTACAGGTGGGCTAGGCTACACCTTC,TRBV5-6,TRBJ1-2,NA,NA
CASSPTGNPYEQYF,TGTGCCAGCAGCCCTACCGGGAACCCCTACGAGCAGTACTTC,TRBV7-2,TRBJ2-7,NA,NA
CASSIAGGNNEQFF,TGTGCCAGCAGCATAGCGGGAGGGAACAATGAGCAGTTCTTC,TRBV7-9,TRBJ2-1,NA,TRBD2
CASSVGQGAGTEKLFF,TGTGCCAGCAGCGTAGGGCAGGGGGCAGGGACTGAAAAACTGTTTTTT,TRBV9,TRBJ1-4,NA,TRBD1
CASSWGGHGSTEAFF,TGTGCCAGCAGCTGGGGGGGGCATGGGAGCACTGAAGCTTTCTTT,TRBV7-2,TRBJ1-1,NA,NA
CATSATSGGAPDTQYF,TGTGCCACCAGTGCAACTAGCGGGGGGGCCCCAGATACGCAGTATTTT,TRBV24-1,TRBJ2-3,NA,TRBD2
CASSHTPGSGQGAGTQYF,TGTGCCAGCAGCCACACCCCCGGTAGTGGACAGGGGGCAGGGACCCAGTACTTC,TRBV28,TRBJ2-5,NA,TRBD1
CASSRGDRVVELFF,TGTGCCAGCAGCCGGGGGGACAGGGTGGTCGAACTGTTTTTT,TRBV28,TRBJ1-4,NA,TRBD1
CASTRDTEAFF,TGTGCCAGCACCCGGGACACTGAAGCTTTCTTT,TRBV7-9,TRBJ1-1,NA,NA
CASRGWRTEAFF,TGTGCCAGCAGGGGCTGGAGGACTGAAGCTTTCTTT,TRBV27,TRBJ1-1,NA,NA
CASRERGTDSIYYGYTF,TGTGCCAGTAGGGAACGCGGGACAGACTCAATTTACTATGGCTACACCTTC,TRBV19,TRBJ1-2,NA,TRBD1
CASSLTGDTQYF,TGTGCCAGCAGCTTGACAGGGGATACGCAGTATTTT,TRBV7-6,TRBJ2-3,once,TRBD1
CASSPQLAGAAHEQYF,TGTGCCAGCAGCCCCCAACTAGCGGGAGCTGCCCACGAGCAGTACTTC,TRBV3-1/TRBV3-2,TRBJ2-7,NA,TRBD2
CASSPMRTGGTDTQYF,TGTGCCAGCAGCCCGATGAGGACAGGGGGCACAGATACGCAGTATTTT,TRBV7-2,TRBJ2-3,NA,TRBD1
CASSLGPRNSPLHF,TGTGCCAGCAGCCTGGGCCCAAGGAATTCACCCCTCCACTTT,TRBV7-2,TRBJ1-6,few,NA
CASSSTGDTEAFF,TGTGCCAGTAGTAGCACAGGGGACACTGAAGCTTTCTTT,TRBV19,TRBJ1-1,once,TRBD1
CASSFALAGGETQYF,TGTGCCAGCAGCTTCGCCCTAGCGGGGGGCGAGACCCAGTACTTC,TRBV7-2,TRBJ2-5,NA,TRBD2
CASSPPVALHF,TGTGCCAGCAGCCCCCCGGTGGCCCTCCACTTT,TRBV5-8,TRBJ1-6,few,NA
CASSRYLDSLYNSPLHF,TGTGCCAGCAGTCGATACCTCGACAGCCTCTATAATTCACCCCTCCACTTT,TRBV6-6,TRBJ1-6,NA,NA
CASSLQTGGNEQFF,TGCGCCAGCAGCTTGCAAACGGGAGGCAATGAGCAGTTCTTC,TRBV5-1,TRBJ2-1,NA,TRBD2
CASSLGRARSGELFF,TGTGCCAGCAGCCTCGGGAGGGCGCGATCCGGGGAGCTGTTTTTT,TRBV3-1/TRBV3-2,TRBJ2-2,NA,TRBD2
CSVEQGQPGNEQFF,TGCAGCGTTGAACAGGGTCAACCCGGCAATGAGCAGTTCTTC,TRBV29-1,TRBJ2-1,few,NA
CASSGGQGITLGETQYF,TGCGCCAGCAGCGGCGGACAGGGAATAACACTGGGGGAGACCCAGTACTTC,TRBV5-1,TRBJ2-5,once,TRBD1
CASSEARADSSYEQYF,TGTGCCAGCAGTGAAGCGCGGGCGGATAGCTCCTACGAGCAGTACTTC,TRBV2,TRBJ2-7,NA,NA
CASSFVAGGPDTQYF,TGCGCCAGCAGCTTTGTAGCGGGGGGCCCAGATACGCAGTATTTT,TRBV5-1,TRBJ2-3,NA,TRBD2
CASSQGQILVSSGNTIYF,TGTGCCAGCAGCCAGGGACAGATTTTGGTGAGCTCTGGAAACACCATATATTTT,TRBV7-9,TRBJ1-3,once,TRBD1
CASSEHSGSSSYNEQFF,TGCGCCAGCAGCGAGCATAGCGGCTCGAGCTCCTACAATGAGCAGTTCTTC,TRBV5-1,TRBJ2-1,NA,NA
CSATGNNEQFF,TGCAGTGCTACGGGAAACAATGAGCAGTTCTTC,TRBV20-1,TRBJ2-1,once,NA
CASRPRDPVTDTQYF,TGTGCCAGCAGACCCCGAGATCCTGTTACAGATACGCAGTATTTT,TRBV6-5,TRBJ2-3,few,NA
CASSPWMGGDTDTQYF,TGTGCCAGCTCACCATGGATGGGAGGGGACACAGATACGCAGTATTTT,TRBV18,TRBJ2-3,NA,TRBD2
CASSLASGSNEQYF,TGTGCCAGCAGCTTGGCTAGCGGGAGTAACGAGCAGTACTTC,TRBV7-2,TRBJ2-7,NA,TRBD2
CASSPGTVEQETQYF,TGTGCCAGCAGCCCGGGGACAGTCGAACAAGAGACCCAGTACTTC,TRBV7-2,TRBJ2-5,NA,TRBD1
CASSSGSGSYEQYF,TGTGCCAGCAGCTCGGGTAGCGGGAGCTACGAGCAGTACTTC,TRBV3-1/TRBV3-2,TRBJ2-7,NA,TRBD2
CASSPLEGTGGRDEQFF,TGTGCCAGCAGTCCCCTCGAGGGGACAGGGGGTCGTGATGAGCAGTTCTTC,TRBV28,TRBJ2-1,NA,TRBD1
CASSTGTSGGAGYEQYF,TGTGCCAGCAGCACAGGGACTAGCGGGGGGGCCGGTTACGAGCAGTACTTC,TRBV5-6,TRBJ2-7,NA,TRBD2
CASSYPSMGLAGNTDTQYF,TGTGCCAGCAGTTACCCCTCGATGGGACTAGCGGGTAACACAGATACGCAGTATTTT,TRBV6-2/TRBV6-3,TRBJ2-3,NA,TRBD2
CASSDRGLGANVLTF,TGTGCCAGCTCGGACAGGGGGCTTGGGGCCAACGTCCTGACTTTC,TRBV27,TRBJ2-6,NA,TRBD1
CASSIQQGVGQPQHF,TGTGCCAGTAGTATACAACAGGGGGTAGGCCAGCCCCAGCATTTT,TRBV19,TRBJ1-5,NA,TRBD1
CASSQFQETQYF,TGCGCCAGCAGTCAGTTCCAAGAGACCCAGTACTTC,TRBV5-1,TRBJ2-5,NA,NA
CASSAPGQARDEQYF,TGTGCCAGCAGCGCCCCGGGACAGGCGAGGGACGAGCAGTACTTC,TRBV9,TRBJ2-7,NA,TRBD1
CASSHLRTGDNSPLHF,TGCGCCAGCAGCCATCTCCGGACAGGCGATAATTCACCCCTCCACTTT,TRBV4-3,TRBJ1-6,NA,TRBD1
CASTPGLAGGLDTQYF,TGTGCCAGCACCCCCGGACTAGCGGGGGGGCTCGATACGCAGTATTTT,TRBV6-6,TRBJ2-3,NA,TRBD2
CASSLPDRVYEQYF,TGTGCCAGTAGTCTCCCGGACAGGGTCTACGAGCAGTACTTC,TRBV19,TRBJ2-7,NA,TRBD1
CASSSSMWQNYGYTF,TGTGCCAGCAGCTCTTCCATGTGGCAAAACTATGGCTACACCTTC,TRBV6-5,TRBJ1-2,NA,NA
CASNPMTGGRTEAFF,TGCGCCAGCAACCCTATGACAGGGGGAAGGACTGAAGCTTTCTTT,TRBV5-1,TRBJ1-1,NA,TRBD1
CASSERPGGSGSYNEQFF,TGTGCCAGCAGTGAAAGGCCAGGGGGCTCAGGCTCCTACAATGAGCAGTTCTTC,TRBV6-4,TRBJ2-1,once,TRBD1
CASSQEKGDKVETQYF,TGTGCCAGCAGCCAAGAGAAGGGGGATAAGGTAGAGACCCAGTACTTC,TRBV3-1/TRBV3-2,TRBJ2-5,once,NA
CASSLDIIGDNSPLHF,TGCGCCAGCAGCTTGGATATAATAGGGGATAATTCACCCCTCCACTTT,TRBV5-1,TRBJ1-6,few,NA
CASSPSPGQGSNEQFF,TGTGCCAGCAGCCCCTCTCCGGGACAGGGGAGCAATGAGCAGTTCTTC,TRBV3-1/TRBV3-2,TRBJ2-1,once,TRBD1
CASTLSRLGTDTQYF,TGTGCCAGCACTCTCAGCAGGCTGGGCACAGATACGCAGTATTTT,TRBV2,TRBJ2-3,NA,NA